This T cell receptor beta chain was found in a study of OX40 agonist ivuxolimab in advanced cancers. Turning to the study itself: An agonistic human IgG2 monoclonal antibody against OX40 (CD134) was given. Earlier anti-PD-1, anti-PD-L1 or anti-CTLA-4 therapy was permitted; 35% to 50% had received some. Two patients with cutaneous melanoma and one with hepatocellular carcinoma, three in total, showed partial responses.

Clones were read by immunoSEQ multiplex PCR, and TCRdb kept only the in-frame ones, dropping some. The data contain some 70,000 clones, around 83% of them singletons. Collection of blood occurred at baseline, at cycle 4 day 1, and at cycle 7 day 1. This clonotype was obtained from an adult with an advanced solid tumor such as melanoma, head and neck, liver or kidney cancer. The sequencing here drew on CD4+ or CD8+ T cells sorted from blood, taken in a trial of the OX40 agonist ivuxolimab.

CDR3: CASSVGQGGTNEQFF. The CDR3 DNA sequence: TGTGCCAGCAGCGTAGGCCAGGGAGGTACAAATGAGCAGTTCTTC. J is TRBJ2-1 and V is TRBV9; D perhaps matches TRBD2 (6 bases). Trimming removed 0 bases from V and 7 bases from J, with 14 bases in between. CDR1 SGDLS and CDR2 YYNGEE come from the germline V gene. This CDR3 is built from 15 residues.